Listed here is a single TCR beta chain. The sample belongs to a study of T cells in tumors after PD-1 blockade. At the level of the study: During anti-PD-1 treatment, some patients continued daily vismodegib 150 mg.

Per germline, CDR1 SNHLY and CDR2 FYNNEI. The CDR3 extends over 19 amino acids. J lost 0 bases, V lost 11 bases, and 21 bases had no gene match. Generated by immunoSEQ multiplex PCR, the TCRdb table keeps only in-frame clones and is missing some. Here the sample spans fewer than 15,000 clones, roughly four fifths being singletons. This receptor was identified in a human donor with basal cell carcinoma. This chain connects TRBV2 to TRBJ2-1; 8 bases map to TRBD2. The input for sequencing was PBMCs, taken after anti-PD-1 treatment. The CDR3 nucleotides are TGTGCCCGCCGTGACGGGGGGGCGGGGGAGGGGAGCTCCTACAATGAGCAGTTCTTC. As protein: CARRDGGAGEGSSYNEQFF.